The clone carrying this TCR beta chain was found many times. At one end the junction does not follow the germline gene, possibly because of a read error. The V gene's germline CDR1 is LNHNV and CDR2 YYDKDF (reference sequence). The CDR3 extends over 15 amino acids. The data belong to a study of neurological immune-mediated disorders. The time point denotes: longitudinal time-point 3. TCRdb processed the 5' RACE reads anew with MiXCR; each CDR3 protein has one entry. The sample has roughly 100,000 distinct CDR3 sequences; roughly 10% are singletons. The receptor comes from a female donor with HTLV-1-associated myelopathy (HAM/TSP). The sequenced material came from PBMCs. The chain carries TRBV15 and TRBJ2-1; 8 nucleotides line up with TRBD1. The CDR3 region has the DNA TGTGCTACCAGCAGAGAGGGACAGGCGAACAATGAGCAGTTCTTC. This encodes CATSREGQANNEQFF.